This T cell receptor (beta chain) was captured in a study of cytomegalovirus exposure and HLA in healthy donors. Study overall: Most donors, more than 80% of 398 genotyped, fell in the Caucasian-associated ancestry cluster. The study's findings and limits: Being productive about 87% or about 30% of the time was typical of most TCR beta V segments in an earlier analysis. Researchers counted 164 TCR beta chains as cytomegalovirus-associated. CMV antigen specificity was confirmed in vitro for a few CMV-associated chains.

With 60 Vbeta and 13 Jbeta primers, the PCR was carried out. The data were produced by immunoSEQ multiplex PCR, yet TCRdb's version contains in-frame clones alone and is incomplete. The data show 55,000 or so clones, almost 85% seen once. On this clone: What it binds is not known.

The germline gives CDR1 SGHVS, CDR2 FQNEAQ. Trimming stripped 4 bases from V and 0 bases from J, with 9 bases between. This CDR3 is 14 amino acids long. This chain uses TRBV7-8 with TRBJ1-1, with D perhaps matching TRBD1 (6 bases). The receptor's source is a man aged 45-65 years in good health and CMV-seronegative. Sequenced: PBMCs. CDR3 protein: CASSSGQLNTEAFF. The CDR3 nucleotides read TGTGCCAGCAGCTCAGGACAGTTGAACACTGAAGCTTTCTTT.